A selection of T cell receptor beta chains follows, all from one sample in a study of identical twins. MiXCR, run by TCRdb on the 5' RACE reads, gives a single entry per CDR3 protein. Here the sample spans around 680,000 distinct CDR3 sequences, roughly 8% being singletons. The sample also formed part of further work on yellow fever vaccine responses in identical twins.

The sample was PBMCs. The receptors were gathered from a woman younger than 30 in good health. The CDR3 runs from the conserved cysteine through the conserved F or W. The D gene is left open where the match is weak. Not all rows give a size; the values are once, few, many and, for expanded clones, a class.

TRBJ2-7 TRBV18 NA NA TGTGCCAGCTCACCACGGGACATCTACGAGCAGTACTTC CASSPRDIYEQYF
TRBJ2-1 TRBV30 few TRBD2 TGTGCCTTGACCCGACTAGCGGGAGGCGATGAGCAGTTCTTC CALTRLAGGDEQFF
TRBJ1-6 TRBV28 few NA TGTGCCAGCATCCCTCCCAGAGGGGACGGTTCACCCCTCCACTTT CASIPPRGDGSPLHF
TRBJ2-7 TRBV6-2/TRBV6-3 NA TRBD2 TGTGCCAGCAGTACCCCGGGACTAGGTTCCTACGAGCAGTACTTC CASSTPGLGSYEQYF
TRBJ2-1 TRBV20-1 few NA TGCAGTGCTAGAGAGTCGGGCGGAAGCTCCTACAATGAGCAGTTCTTC CSARESGGSSYNEQFF
TRBJ2-1 TRBV10-1 NA NA TGCGCCAGCAGTGAGTCCTCTATCACGGGCTATGAGCAGTTCTTC CASSESSITGYEQFF
TRBJ2-2 TRBV7-9 many NA TGTGCCAGCAGCAGAGCTACCGGGGAGCTGTTTTTT CASSRATGELFF
TRBJ2-3 TRBV6-2/TRBV6-3 NA NA TGTGCCAGCAGTATCCGGGACTCCAAGACTCGGGATACGCAGTATTTT CASSIRDSKTRDTQYF
TRBJ2-4 TRBV18 NA NA TGTGCCAGCTCATTGTCCACTTCGGACGGAGACATTCAGTACTTC CASSLSTSDGDIQYF
TRBJ2-7 TRBV15 NA NA TGTGCCACCAGCGCGGAGAGGGGGACCCCCTACGAGCAGTACTTC CATSAERGTPYEQYF
TRBJ2-1 TRBV20-1 NA NA TGCAGTGCTAGAGATGGGCCTGAGCAGTTCTTC CSARDGPEQFF
TRBJ1-5 TRBV12-3/TRBV12-4 NA TRBD1 TGTGCCAGCAGTTCGGGACAGGGGTTGAGGCAGCCCCAGCATTTT CASSSGQGLRQPQHF
TRBJ1-2 TRBV12-3/TRBV12-4 few NA TGTGCCAGCAGTTTACTTGTAGGGTCAGGGAGCTACACCTTC CASSLLVGSGSYTF
TRBJ2-7 TRBV10-3 many TRBD1 TGTGCCAGTAGGACAGGGCATAGCTCCTACGAGCAGTACTTC CASRTGHSSYEQYF
TRBJ2-7 TRBV4-3 NA TRBD2 TGCGCCAGCAGCCTCCGACTAGCGGGGATCTACGAGCAGTACTTC CASSLRLAGIYEQYF
TRBJ1-6 TRBV5-6 NA TRBD1 TGTGCCAGCAGCTTGGATTTCGGGACAGGGGGTAATTCACCCCTCCACTTT CASSLDFGTGGNSPLHF
TRBJ2-5 TRBV20-1 few TRBD2 TGCAGTGCTTACCCCCCGACCGGGGGGTATGCCCAGTACTTC CSAYPPTGGYAQYF
TRBJ2-7 TRBV2 NA NA TGTGCCAGCAGTTGGGTATCCGAGCAGTACTTC CASSWVSEQYF
TRBJ2-2 TRBV7-2 many NA TGTGCCAGCAGCTTCCAGGGGGGCTTGAACACCGGGGAGCTGTTTTTT CASSFQGGLNTGELFF
TRBJ1-6 TRBV6-4 NA NA TGTGCCAGGATCAGGGGATCACCCCTCCACTTT CARIRGSPLHF
TRBJ2-1 TRBV11-3 NA TRBD2 TGTGCCAGCAGCTTTAGCGGGAGCCAGCGTAGTGAGCAGTTCTTC CASSFSGSQRSEQFF
TRBJ2-7 TRBV28 few TRBD2 TGTGCCAGCAGTACATGGACTAGCGGATACTACGAGCAGTACTTC CASSTWTSGYYEQYF
TRBJ2-7 TRBV7-2 NA TRBD2 TGTGCCAGCAGCTTGATGAGCGGGGGCGAGCAGTACTTC CASSLMSGGEQYF
TRBJ2-7 TRBV20-1 NA NA TGCTGTGCTAGCTCCATTCGGACAGTTCACTACGAGCAGTACTTC CCASSIRTVHYEQYF
TRBJ2-5 TRBV7-9 many NA TGTGCCAGCAGCCCAGCCGGGCAAGAGACCCAGTACTTC CASSPAGQETQYF
TRBJ2-7 TRBV29-1 few NA TGCAGCGTCAAAACGCCGGGGGTGAGGGAGCAGTACTTC CSVKTPGVREQYF
TRBJ2-1 TRBV19 few TRBD1 TGTGCCAGTAGTATCGCCAGGGGGCTCTCCTACAATGAGCAGTTCTTC CASSIARGLSYNEQFF
TRBJ1-2 TRBV28 NA TRBD1 TGTGCCAGCAGCCAGGGGGGACCGAACTATGGCTACACCTTC CASSQGGPNYGYTF